This T cell receptor (beta chain) was sequenced during a study of T cell clonality in common variable immunodeficiency (dated by TCRdb to between 2015 and 2017). Equivalent amounts of genomic DNA from CVID and control samples were used as sequencing input. For every sample, a 60 bp segment covering the rearranged TCRbeta CDR3 region was amplified and then sequenced. The immunoSEQ assay, a bias-corrected multiplex PCR combined with high-throughput sequencing, was used for TCRbeta amplification. In the authors' own workflow: Every unique nucleotide sequence was considered a clone and was annotated with V, D and J genes, copy number and frequency. Sequences were labeled productive if in frame, and non-productive if out of frame or containing stop codons. As previously described, Shannon's entropy was used to calculate clonality. Mean CDR3 Kyte-Doolittle hydropathy was derived from the predicted amino acid sequences of productive clones. Using the R hclust function, scaled V gene usage was clustered hierarchically with Manhattan distance and complete linkage. To assess clone sharing by CDR3 amino acid sequence, 12 repertoires per group were resampled over 100 rounds. The repertoires were searched for approximately 73 published EBV-specific and fewer than 250 published CMV-specific TCRbeta sequences. Analysis left out a couple of CVID samples that produced under 10,000 sequences, so 45 or so CVID repertoires remained. The table was pulled from immuneACCESS by TCRdb, which kept in-frame rearrangements only. Such tables lose some clones; where checked, under half of the loss comes from unresolved V genes, and the rest has no known cause. D and trimming come from the DNA, and the V and J calls and clone size come from that table. In this sample, about 30,000 clones appear, none counted once only. The ten largest clonotypes hold roughly 5.4% of the sample.

CVID was diagnosed by standard criteria: serum IgG, IgA and/or IgM reduced below normal range, plus specific antibody deficiency. A total of roughly 44 subjects (roughly 15 female and around 30 male; age range roughly 9 to 70 years, mean age around 37) were included in the CVID group. Predominantly Caucasian heritage was noted among both the CVID patients and the healthy controls. Replacement immunoglobulin therapy had been administered to all CVID subjects for at least one year at the time of study participation. No CVID subject was ill or taking immunomodulatory or immunosuppressive medication when blood was collected. From each donor, roughly 5 to 8 ml of heparinized peripheral whole blood was collected. TCRbeta CDR3 repertoires were sequenced from genomic DNA of adults with common variable immune deficiency (CVID) and healthy adult controls. To isolate peripheral blood mononuclear cells, diluted blood was subjected to density centrifugation over Hypaque 1077 or Ficoll-Paque. Genomic DNA was extracted from unsorted mononuclear cells by Qiagen column purification or by a centrifugation-based method.

The CDR3 runs 15 residues from the cysteine to the phenylalanine. The DNA covers only part of the CDR3, 36 bases in frame from base 1. The V end loses 2 bases and the J end loses 5 bases, and a stretch of 15 bases separates them. As encoded in the germline V gene (reference sequence), CDR1 is SSHAT while CDR2 is FNYEAQ. What the authors observed across the whole study: According to the authors, finding the cause of the higher clonality in CVID would require sequencing the repertoires of T cell subpopulations. Even though DNA input was equal, the average per sample came to 82,000 or so unique sequences for controls compared with 30,000 to 40,000 for CVID samples. CVID TCRbeta sequences were reported to have fewer deletions and N-nucleotide insertions and to lack highly modified clones with 13 or more V deletions. CVID subjects shared fewer TCRbeta clones with each other than healthy controls did (p < 0.0001). Differences among patients in the CVID cohort limited the correlations between repertoire features and clinical complications. Increased TCRbeta clonality was found in CVID subjects compared with healthy controls (t-test p = 0.018), with the increase being most characteristic of about a third of subjects.

This clone has at least ten counts. Its antigen specificity is not known. The read finishes 3 residues shy of the CDR3 end, and the germline J gene is used to complete it. The V and J genes are TRBV7-7 and TRBJ2-5; the D gene is perhaps TRBD1, on 6 matching bases. The clonotype was recovered from a human donor with common variable immunodeficiency. The sequenced sample was peripheral blood mononuclear cells. The CDR3 reads as follows: CASSLNREGGETQYF. The DNA read from the CDR3 is TGTGCCAGCAGCTTAAACAGGGAAGGCGGGGAGACC.